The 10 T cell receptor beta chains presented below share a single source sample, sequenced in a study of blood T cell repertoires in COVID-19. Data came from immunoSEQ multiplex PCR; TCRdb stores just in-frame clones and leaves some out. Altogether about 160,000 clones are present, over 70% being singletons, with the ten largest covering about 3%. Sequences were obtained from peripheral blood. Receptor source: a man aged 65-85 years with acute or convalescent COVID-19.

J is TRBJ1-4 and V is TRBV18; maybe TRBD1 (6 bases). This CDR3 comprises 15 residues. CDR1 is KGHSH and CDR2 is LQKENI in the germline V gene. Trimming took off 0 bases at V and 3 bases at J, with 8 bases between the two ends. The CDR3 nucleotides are TGTGCCAGCTCACCACCGGGGGCTGCTAATGAAAAACTGTTTTTT. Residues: CASSPPGAANEKLFF.

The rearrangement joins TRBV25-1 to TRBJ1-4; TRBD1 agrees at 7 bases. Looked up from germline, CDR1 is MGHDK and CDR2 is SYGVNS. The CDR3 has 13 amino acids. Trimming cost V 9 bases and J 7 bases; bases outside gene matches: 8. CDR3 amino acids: CASETGSGEKLFF. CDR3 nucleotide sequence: TGTGCCAGTGAGACAGGGAGTGGTGAAAAACTGTTTTTT.

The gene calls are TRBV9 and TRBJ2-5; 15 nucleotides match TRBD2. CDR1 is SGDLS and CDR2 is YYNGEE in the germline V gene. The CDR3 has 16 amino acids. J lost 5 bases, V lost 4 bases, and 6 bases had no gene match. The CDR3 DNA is TGTGCCAGCAGCCCCGGACTAGCGGGGGGGCGGGAGACCCAGTACTTC. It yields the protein CASSPGLAGGRETQYF.

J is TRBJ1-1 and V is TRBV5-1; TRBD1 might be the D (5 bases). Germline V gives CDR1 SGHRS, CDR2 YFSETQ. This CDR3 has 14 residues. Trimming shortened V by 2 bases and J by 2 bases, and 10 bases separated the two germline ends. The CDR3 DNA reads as TGCGCCAGCAGCTTATCTCAGGGAAACACTGAAGCTTTCTTT. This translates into CASSLSQGNTEAFF.

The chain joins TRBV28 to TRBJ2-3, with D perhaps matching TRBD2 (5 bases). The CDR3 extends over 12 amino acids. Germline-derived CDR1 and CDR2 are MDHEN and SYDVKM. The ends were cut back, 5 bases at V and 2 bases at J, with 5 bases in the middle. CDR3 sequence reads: CASSRDTDTQYF. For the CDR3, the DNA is TGTGCCAGCAGTCGGGACACAGATACGCAGTATTTT. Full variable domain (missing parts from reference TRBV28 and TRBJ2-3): DVKVTQSSRYLVKRTGEKVFLECVQDMDHENMFWYRQDPGLGLRLIYFSYDVKMKEKGDIPEGYSVSREKKERFSLILESASTNQTSMYLCASSRDTDTQYFGPGTRLTVL.

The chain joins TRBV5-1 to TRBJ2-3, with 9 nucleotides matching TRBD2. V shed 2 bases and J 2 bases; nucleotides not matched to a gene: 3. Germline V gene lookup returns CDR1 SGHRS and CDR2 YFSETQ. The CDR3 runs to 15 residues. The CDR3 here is CASSLAGGYTDTQYF. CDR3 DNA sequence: TGCGCCAGCAGCTTAGCGGGAGGCTACACAGATACGCAGTATTTT.

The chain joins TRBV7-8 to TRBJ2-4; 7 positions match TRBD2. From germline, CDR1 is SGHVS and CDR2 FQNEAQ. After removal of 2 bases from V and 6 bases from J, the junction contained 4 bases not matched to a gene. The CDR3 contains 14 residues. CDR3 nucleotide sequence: TGTGCCAGCAGCTTAAGGGCTAGCGGAAACATTCAGTACTTC. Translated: CASSLRASGNIQYF. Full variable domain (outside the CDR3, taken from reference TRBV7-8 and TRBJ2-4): GAGVSQSPRYKVAKRGQDVALRCDPISGHVSLFWYQQALGQGPEFLTYFQNEAQLDKSGLPSDRFFAERPEGSVSTLKIQRTQQEDSAVYLCASSLRASGNIQYFGAGTRLSVL.

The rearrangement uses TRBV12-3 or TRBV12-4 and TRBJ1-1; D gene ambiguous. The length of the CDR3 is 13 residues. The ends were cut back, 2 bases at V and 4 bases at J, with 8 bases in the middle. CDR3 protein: CASSLQSSTEAFF. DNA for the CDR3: TGTGCCAGCAGTTTACAGTCCAGCACTGAAGCTTTCTTT.

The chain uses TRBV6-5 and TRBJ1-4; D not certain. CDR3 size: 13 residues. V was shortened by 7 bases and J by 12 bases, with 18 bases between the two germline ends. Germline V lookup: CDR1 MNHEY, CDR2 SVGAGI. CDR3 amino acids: CASTPRGGGELFF. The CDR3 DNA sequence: TGTGCCAGCACCCCACGAGGTGGCGGGGAACTGTTTTTT.

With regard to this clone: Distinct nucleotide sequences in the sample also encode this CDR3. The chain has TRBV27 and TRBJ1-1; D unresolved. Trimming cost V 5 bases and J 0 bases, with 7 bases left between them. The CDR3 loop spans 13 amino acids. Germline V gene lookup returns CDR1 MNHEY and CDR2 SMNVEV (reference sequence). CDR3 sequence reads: CASSPSVNTEAFF. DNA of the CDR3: TGTGCCAGCAGTCCCTCGGTGAACACTGAAGCTTTCTTT.